The present TCR beta chain was sequenced within a study of cytomegalovirus exposure and HLA in healthy donors. General study findings and limits: Among donors in an Asian-associated ancestry cluster, a later analysis reportedly found fewer N-insertions than the roughly 670-donor mean. High specificity and sensitivity for cytomegalovirus status were reported for the classifier. Later on, analysis showed that most CMV-associated TCR beta chains appeared to be HLA-restricted. Researchers reported in a later analysis that a missense DCLRE1C variant was tied to TCR beta V- and J-gene trimming.

In its sample, this clone was seen once. Its antigen is currently unknown. Other DNA sequences of this sample code for an identical CDR3. With 60 Vbeta and 13 Jbeta primers, the PCR was carried out. TCRdb's copy holds only in-frame clones and misses some; the assay was immunoSEQ multiplex PCR. The sample lists 150,000 or so clones, about 83% occurring once. The source of this sequence is a woman aged 35 to 49 in good health and CMV-seronegative. Sequenced sample: PBMCs.

CDR3 nucleotide sequence: TGTGCCAGCAGAGGACGGGGGAACACTGAAGCTTTCTTT. Residues: CASRGRGNTEAFF. The V and J genes are TRBV2 and TRBJ1-1, with D uncertain. The CDR3 runs to 13 residues. V was clipped by 6 bases and J by 1 base, with 9 bases between them. The V gene's germline CDR1 is SNHLY and CDR2 FYNNEI.